This T cell receptor beta chain appears in the sequencing data of a study of blood T cell repertoires in COVID-19. Looking at the study overall: Acute and convalescent COVID-19 samples came from the United States, Italy and Spain.

Living in roughly 25 US areas, the participants were between roughly 18 and 95 years of age. Clinical history as reported by participants underpinned cohort assignment. Cohort 3 donors were reported recovered after two negative PCRs, clearance, or symptom resolution. V was clipped by 3 bases and J by 4 bases, with 9 bases between them. CDR1 is SQVTM, CDR2 ANQGSEA, per germline. The CDR3 sequence is 12 residues long. Only in-frame clones appear in the TCRdb table, and some are missing; sequencing was by immunoSEQ multiplex PCR. Altogether a few hundred thousand clones are present, 85% being singletons, with the ten largest covering about 17%.

The genes are TRBV29-1 and TRBJ2-5; D is undetermined. This receptor was obtained from a man aged 35 to 55 who had recovered from COVID-19. Sequenced sample: PBMCs or T cells enriched from blood (not recorded which). CDR3 amino acids: CSVDSVPETQYF. DNA for the CDR3: TGCAGCGTTGACTCCGTTCCAGAGACCCAGTACTTC.